This TCR beta chain is drawn from a study of blood T cell repertoires in COVID-19. Study overall: From T cells, B-cell-depleted T cells, or PBMCs came the material, which was cDNA or gDNA.

V gave up 6 bases and J gave up 3 bases; unmatched junction bases: 7. Germline V gene sequence: CDR1 MNHEY, CDR2 SVGAGI. The CDR3 has 14 residues. Original processing methods: Counts of nucleated cells, estimated from reference gene primer amplification, were obtained. The repertoire was sequenced with immunoSEQ multiplex PCR; TCRdb's copy has only in-frame clones and lacks some. From that table come the V and J calls and clone size; the DNA was used to work out D and trimming. This sample yields around 70,000 clones, of which approximately 78% are seen a single time; about a sixth belongs to the top ten.

This chain uses TRBV6-5 with TRBJ2-5; the match to TRBD1 covers 7 bases. The receptor comes from a woman aged 55-75 years with acute or convalescent COVID-19. What was sequenced was peripheral blood. The DNA for the CDR3 is TGTGCCAGCAGCCGCGACAGGGTCGAAGAGACCCAGTACTTC. The encoded protein is CASSRDRVEETQYF.